This TCR beta chain was captured by sequencing in a study of T cell responses to AZD1222 COVID-19 vaccine. Here immunoSEQ multiplex PCR was the method, and the copy in TCRdb shows in-frame clones only, minus some. The data contain about 69,000 clones, around four fifths of them seen just once; the ten biggest clones take up roughly 25%. In the case of this clone: Its antigen is unidentified.

Study outcomes and limitations: Donors, mostly white British, included more females; clonal diversity was possibly underestimated. Samples come after the peak T cell response, not at day 14.

This material consisted of peripheral blood, taken 28 days after the second AZD1222 dose. The receptor was isolated from an adult who received the AZD1222 COVID-19 vaccine.

CDR3 residues: CASSPPQGRETQYF. In DNA, the CDR3 is TGTGCCAGCAGCCCCCCACAGGGACGTGAGACCCAGTACTTC. V is TRBV7-9 and J is TRBJ2-5; weak D call: TRBD1 (6 bases). From germline, CDR1 is SEHNR and CDR2 FQNEAQ (reference sequence). The CDR3 spans 14 residues. Trimming took 5 bases from V and 5 from J, leaving 15 bases between them.